This T cell receptor (beta chain) appears in the sequencing data of a study of cytomegalovirus exposure and HLA in healthy donors. Study information: Counted in an early data release were approximately 80 million unique TCRs from HLA-typed donors. Study-wide points: Most subjects' HLA-A and HLA-B alleles were reportedly predicted from TCR beta sequences.

A word on this clone: What it recognizes is unknown.

J gave up 6 bases and V 3 bases, and 9 bases lay outside the gene matches. Germline CDR1 reads SGDLS; CDR2 reads YYNGEE. The CDR3 runs 16 residues. With 60 Vbeta and 13 Jbeta primers, the PCR was carried out. Profiling relied on immunoSEQ multiplex PCR, and the TCRdb table lists in-frame clones only, not all of them. The sample carries 190,000 or so clones, 79% recorded once. Sequenced: PBMCs. V gene TRBV9 combines with J gene TRBJ2-1, with TRBD2 matching 10 bases. The sequence was collected from a girl aged 5 to 17 in good health and CMV-seropositive. The CDR3: CASSELIAGGPNEQFF. CDR3 nucleotide sequence: TGTGCCAGCAGCGAGCTCATAGCGGGGGGCCCCAATGAGCAGTTCTTC. The full variable domain, with the rest looked up from reference TRBV9 and TRBJ2-1, is DSGVTQTPKHLITATGQRVTLRCSPRSGDLSVYWYQQSLDQGLQFLIQYYNGEERAKGNILERFSAQQFPDLHSELNLSSLELGDSALYFCASSELIAGGPNEQFFGPGTRLTVL.